One and the same sample provided the 6 T cell receptor beta chains below, sequenced in a study of T cells in Graves' hyperthyroidism and ophthalmopathy. RNA transcripts served as the template for amplifying TCR beta CDR3 regions. TCR CDR3 underwent first-round RT-PCR with the HTBI primer set. TCRdb used MiXCR to reprocess the multiplex PCR reads, holding one entry per CDR3 protein. The table lists around 700,000 distinct CDR3 sequences, approximately 36% of them singletons. Sequencing was done on a sample of blood. Source of these receptors: a woman aged 40 to 55 with Graves' hyperthyroidism.

This clonotype was seen repeatedly, ten times or more. This chain uses TRBV5-6 with TRBJ2-5; D unresolved. Germline CDR1 reads SGHDT; CDR2 reads YYEEEE. CDR3 length: 14 residues. Deletions cut 0 bases from V and 2 bases from J, with 8 bases between. CDR3 DNA sequence: TGTGCCAGCAGCTTGGTTGGCTATCAAGAGACCCAGTACTTC. It codes for CASSLVGYQETQYF.

This clonotype has more than one count but fewer than ten. CDR3 in amino acids: CASSLGQDFLYEQYF. CDR3 coding DNA: TGTGCCAGCAGTTTGGGACAGGACTTTCTCTACGAGCAGTACTTC. The chain couples TRBV2 to TRBJ2-7; 8 nucleotides line up with TRBD1. Trimming took 5 bases from V and 3 from J; bases not matched to a gene: 9. This CDR3 contains 15 residues. Per germline, CDR1 SNHLY and CDR2 FYNNEI.

The chain is built from TRBV28 and TRBJ1-5; no firm D call. Trimming removed 3 bases at V and 2 bases at J, with 14 bases between. Per the germline V gene, CDR1 is MDHEN and CDR2 is SYDVKM. This CDR3 region has 16 residues. Here the CDR3 reads CASSLWDLRGNQPQHF. CDR3 nucleotide sequence: TGTGCCAGCAGTTTGTGGGATCTTAGGGGCAATCAGCCCCAGCATTTT.

This clonotype was counted many times. The V and J genes are TRBV15 and TRBJ2-6; no reliable D call. V gave up 2 bases and J gave up 1 base, with 6 bases separating them. Germline values: CDR1 LNHNV, CDR2 YYDKDF (reference sequence). This CDR3 is 15 amino acids long. CDR3 amino acids: CATSRSPSGANVLTF. CDR3 nucleotides: TGTGCCACCAGCAGAAGCCCATCTGGGGCCAACGTCCTGACTTTC.

This clonotype appeared many times. The chain recombines TRBV10-3 with TRBJ1-5; 7 bases fit TRBD1. Germline trimming cut 7 bases from V and 7 bases from J; bases unmatched to any gene: 10. Per the germline V gene, CDR1 is ENHRY and CDR2 is SYGVKD. The CDR3 runs 14 residues. The chain's CDR3 is CAINSDRVDQPQHF. CDR3 DNA sequence: TGTGCCATCAATTCTGACAGGGTAGACCAGCCCCAGCATTTT.

The table lists this clonotype with many counts. This chain uses TRBV4-2 with TRBJ2-5; TRBD2 is a possible D gene (5 bases). The germline V and J ends were trimmed by 3 bases and 3 bases, with 8 bases remaining between them. The germline CDR1 and CDR2 sequences are LGHNA and YNFKEQ. This CDR3 comprises 13 residues. Here the CDR3 DNA reads TGTGCCAGCAGCCAGGACTGGGAAGAGACCCAGTACTTC. Translation: CASSQDWEETQYF.